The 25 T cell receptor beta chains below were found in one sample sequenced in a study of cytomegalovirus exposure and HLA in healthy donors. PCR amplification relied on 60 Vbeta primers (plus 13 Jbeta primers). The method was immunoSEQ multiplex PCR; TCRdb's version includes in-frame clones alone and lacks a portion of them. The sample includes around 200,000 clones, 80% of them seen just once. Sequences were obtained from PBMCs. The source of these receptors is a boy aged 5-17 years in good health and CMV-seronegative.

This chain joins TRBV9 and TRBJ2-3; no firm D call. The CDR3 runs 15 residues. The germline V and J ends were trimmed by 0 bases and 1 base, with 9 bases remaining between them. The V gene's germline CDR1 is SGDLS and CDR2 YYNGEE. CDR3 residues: CASSVGAGGTDTQYF. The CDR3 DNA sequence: TGTGCCAGCAGCGTAGGGGCAGGTGGCACAGATACGCAGTATTTT.

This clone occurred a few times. In nucleotides, the CDR3 is TGTGCCAGCTCAGGGGCGATCGAAACCGGGGAGCTGTTTTTT. Translation: CASSGAIETGELFF. The V and J genes are TRBV6-1 and TRBJ2-2; D might be TRBD1 (6 bases). The CDR3 extends over 14 amino acids. Germline V gene data show CDR1 as MNHNS and CDR2 as SASEGT. The V end lost 8 bases, the J end lost 5 bases, and 15 bases lay between the germline ends.

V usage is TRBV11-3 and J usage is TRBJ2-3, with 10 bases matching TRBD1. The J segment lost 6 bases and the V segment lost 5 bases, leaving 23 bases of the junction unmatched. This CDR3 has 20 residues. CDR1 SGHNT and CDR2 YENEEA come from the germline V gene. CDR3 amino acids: CASSPGTGAVSANLRDTQYF. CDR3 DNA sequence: TGTGCCAGCAGCCCCGGGACAGGGGCGGTATCGGCTAACCTAAGGGATACGCAGTATTTT.

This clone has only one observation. The CDR3 region has the DNA TGTGCCTGGAGTCTCGGGACAGGGGATGAAAAACTGTTTTTT. Translated, it gives CAWSLGTGDEKLFF. This chain joins TRBV30 and TRBJ1-4; 10 nucleotides line up with TRBD1. CDR3 size: 14 residues. The germline V gene encodes CDR1 GTSNPN and CDR2 SVGIG (reference sequence). Trimming at V came to 2 bases and at J to 6 bases, leaving 3 bases not matched to a gene.

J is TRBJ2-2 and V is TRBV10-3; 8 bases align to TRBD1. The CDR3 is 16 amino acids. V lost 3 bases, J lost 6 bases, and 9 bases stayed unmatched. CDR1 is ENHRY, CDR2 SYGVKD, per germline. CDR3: CAISDPGTGGPGELFF. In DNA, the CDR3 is TGTGCCATCAGTGATCCCGGGACAGGTGGTCCCGGGGAGCTGTTTTTT.

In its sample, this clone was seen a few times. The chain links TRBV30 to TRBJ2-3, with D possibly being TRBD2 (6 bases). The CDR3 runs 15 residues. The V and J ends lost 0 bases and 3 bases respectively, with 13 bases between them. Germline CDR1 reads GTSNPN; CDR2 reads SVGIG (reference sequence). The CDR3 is CAWSVGRDKTDTQYF. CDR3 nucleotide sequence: TGTGCCTGGAGTGTAGGGCGGGATAAGACAGATACGCAGTATTTT.

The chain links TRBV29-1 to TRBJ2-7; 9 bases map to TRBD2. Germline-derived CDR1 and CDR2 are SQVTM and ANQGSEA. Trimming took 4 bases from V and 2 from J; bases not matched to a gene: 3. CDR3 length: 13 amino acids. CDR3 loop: CSVVPSGAYEQYF. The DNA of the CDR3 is TGCAGCGTTGTTCCTAGCGGGGCCTACGAGCAGTACTTC.

In nucleotides, the CDR3 is TGTGCCAGCAGCGTAGGCCGGTACAATGAGCAGTTCTTC. Encoded protein: CASSVGRYNEQFF. The chain uses TRBV9 and TRBJ2-1; D is ambiguous. Germline V lookup: CDR1 SGDLS, CDR2 YYNGEE. This CDR3 is built from 13 residues. Trimming took 0 bases from V and 4 from J, leaving 5 bases between them.

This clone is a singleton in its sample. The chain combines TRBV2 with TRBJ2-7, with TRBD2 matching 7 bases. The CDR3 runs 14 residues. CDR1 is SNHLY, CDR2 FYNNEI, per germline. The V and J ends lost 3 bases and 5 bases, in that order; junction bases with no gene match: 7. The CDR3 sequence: CASSEGREKDEQYF. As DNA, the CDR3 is TGTGCCAGCAGTGAGGGGCGGGAGAAGGACGAGCAGTACTTC.

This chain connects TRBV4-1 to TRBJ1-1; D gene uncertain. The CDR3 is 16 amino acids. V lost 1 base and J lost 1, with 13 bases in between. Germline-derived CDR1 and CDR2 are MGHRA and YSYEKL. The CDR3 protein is CASSQVSHPGNTEAFF. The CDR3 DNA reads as TGCGCCAGCAGCCAAGTTTCCCATCCCGGGAACACTGAAGCTTTCTTT.

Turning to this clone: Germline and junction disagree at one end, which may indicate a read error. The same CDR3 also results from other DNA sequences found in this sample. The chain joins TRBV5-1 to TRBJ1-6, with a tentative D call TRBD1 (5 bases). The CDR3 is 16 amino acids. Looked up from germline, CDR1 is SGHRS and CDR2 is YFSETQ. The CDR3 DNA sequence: TGCGCCAGCAGCTTGGAGTCAGGGTCCTATAATTCCCCCCTCCACTTT. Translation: CASSLESGSYNSPLHF.

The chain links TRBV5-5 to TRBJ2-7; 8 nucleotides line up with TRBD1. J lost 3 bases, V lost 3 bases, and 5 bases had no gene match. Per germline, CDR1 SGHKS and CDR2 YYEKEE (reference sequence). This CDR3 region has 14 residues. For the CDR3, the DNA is TGTGCCAGCAGCTGGTCCGGGACAGGCTACGAGCAGTACTTC. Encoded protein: CASSWSGTGYEQYF.

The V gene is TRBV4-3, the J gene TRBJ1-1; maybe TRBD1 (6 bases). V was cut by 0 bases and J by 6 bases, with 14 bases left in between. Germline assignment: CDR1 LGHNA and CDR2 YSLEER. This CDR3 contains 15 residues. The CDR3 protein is CASSQEPGQGSEAFF. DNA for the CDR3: TGCGCCAGCAGCCAAGAACCGGGGCAGGGGTCTGAAGCTTTCTTT.

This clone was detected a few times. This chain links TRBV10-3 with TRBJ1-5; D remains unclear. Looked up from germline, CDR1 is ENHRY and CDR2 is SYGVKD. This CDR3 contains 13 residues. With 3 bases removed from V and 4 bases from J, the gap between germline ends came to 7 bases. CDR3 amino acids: CAISDRENQPQHF. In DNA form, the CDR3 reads TGTGCCATCAGTGATCGGGAAAATCAGCCCCAGCATTTT.

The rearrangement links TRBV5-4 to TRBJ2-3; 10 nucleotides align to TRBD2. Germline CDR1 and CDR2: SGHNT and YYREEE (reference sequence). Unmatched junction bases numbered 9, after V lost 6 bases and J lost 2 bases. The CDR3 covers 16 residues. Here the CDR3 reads CASKTSGTSATDTQYF. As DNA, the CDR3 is TGTGCCAGCAAGACTTCCGGGACTAGCGCCACAGATACGCAGTATTTT.

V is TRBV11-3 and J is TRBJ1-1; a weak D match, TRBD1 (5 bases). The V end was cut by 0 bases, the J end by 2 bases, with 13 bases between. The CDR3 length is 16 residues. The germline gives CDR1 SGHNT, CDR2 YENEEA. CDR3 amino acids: CASSLDEGHSNTEAFF. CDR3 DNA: TGTGCCAGCAGCTTAGATGAAGGACACAGCAACACTGAAGCTTTCTTT.

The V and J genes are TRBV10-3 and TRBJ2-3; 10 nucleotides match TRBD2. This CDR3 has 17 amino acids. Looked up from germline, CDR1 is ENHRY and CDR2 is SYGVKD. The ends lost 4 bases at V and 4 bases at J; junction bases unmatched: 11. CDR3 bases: TGTGCCATCAGTGCCACAGGGGTTCTAGCGGGAGCAGATACGCAGTATTTT. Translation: CAISATGVLAGADTQYF.

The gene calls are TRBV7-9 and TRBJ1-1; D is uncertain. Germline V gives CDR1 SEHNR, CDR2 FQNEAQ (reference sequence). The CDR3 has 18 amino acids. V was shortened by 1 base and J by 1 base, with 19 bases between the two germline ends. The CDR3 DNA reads TGTGCCAGCAGCTTAGGGGCAGGAGGACTAGTGGCGAACACTGAAGCTTTCTTT. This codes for CASSLGAGGLVANTEAFF.

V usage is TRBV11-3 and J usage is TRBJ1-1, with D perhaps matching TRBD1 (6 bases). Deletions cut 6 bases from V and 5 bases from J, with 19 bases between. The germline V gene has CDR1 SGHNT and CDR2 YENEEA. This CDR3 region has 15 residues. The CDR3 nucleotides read TGTGCCAGCAGTAAACGTAGGATTGGGACAACTGAAGCTTTCTTT. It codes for CASSKRRIGTTEAFF.

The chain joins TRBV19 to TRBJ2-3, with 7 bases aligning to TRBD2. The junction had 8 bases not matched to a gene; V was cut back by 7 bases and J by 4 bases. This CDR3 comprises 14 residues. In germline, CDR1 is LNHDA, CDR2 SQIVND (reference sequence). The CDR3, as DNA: TGTGCCAGTATTTCGCGGGGAGGGGCAGATACGCAGTATTTT. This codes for CASISRGGADTQYF.

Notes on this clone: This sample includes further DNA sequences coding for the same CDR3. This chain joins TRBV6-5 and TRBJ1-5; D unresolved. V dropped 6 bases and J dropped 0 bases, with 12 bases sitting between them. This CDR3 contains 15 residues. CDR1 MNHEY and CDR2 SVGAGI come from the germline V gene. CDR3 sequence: CASSPVRGSNQPQHF. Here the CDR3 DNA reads TGTGCCAGCAGCCCCGTCAGAGGTAGCAATCAGCCCCAGCATTTT.

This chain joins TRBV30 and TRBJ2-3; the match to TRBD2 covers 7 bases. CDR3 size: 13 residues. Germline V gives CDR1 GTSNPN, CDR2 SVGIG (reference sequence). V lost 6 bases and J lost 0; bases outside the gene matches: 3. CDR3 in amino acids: CACSGYSTDTQYF. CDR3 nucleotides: TGTGCCTGTAGCGGGTATAGCACAGATACGCAGTATTTT.

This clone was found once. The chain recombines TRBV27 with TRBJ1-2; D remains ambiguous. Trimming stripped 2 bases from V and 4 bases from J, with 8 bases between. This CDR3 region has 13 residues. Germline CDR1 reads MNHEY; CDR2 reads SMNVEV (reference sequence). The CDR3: CASSLGQSYGYTF. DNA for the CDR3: TGTGCCAGCAGTTTAGGCCAAAGCTATGGCTACACCTTC.

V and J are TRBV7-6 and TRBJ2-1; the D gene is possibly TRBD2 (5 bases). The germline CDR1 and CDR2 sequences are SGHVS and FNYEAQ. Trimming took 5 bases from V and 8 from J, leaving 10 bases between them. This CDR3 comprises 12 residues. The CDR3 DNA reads TGTGCCAGCAGCATCGGAGGCGATGAGCAGTTCTTC. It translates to CASSIGGDEQFF. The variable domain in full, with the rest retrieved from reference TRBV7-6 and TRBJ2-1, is GAGVSQSPRYKVTKRGQDVALRCDPISGHVSLYWYRQALGQGPEFLTYFNYEAQQDKSGLPNDRFSAERPEGSISTLTIQRTEQRDSAMYRCASSIGGDEQFFGPGTRLTVL.

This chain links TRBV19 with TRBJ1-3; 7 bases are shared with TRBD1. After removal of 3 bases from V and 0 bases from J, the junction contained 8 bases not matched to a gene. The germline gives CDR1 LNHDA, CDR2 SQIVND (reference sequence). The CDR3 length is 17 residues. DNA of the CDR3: TGTGCCAGTAGTATCTCGGGACAGAAACTCTCTGGAAACACCATATATTTT. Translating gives CASSISGQKLSGNTIYF. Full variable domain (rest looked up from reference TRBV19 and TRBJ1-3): DGGITQSPKYLFRKEGQNVTLSCEQNLNHDAMYWYRQDPGQGLRLIYYSQIVNDFQKGDIAEGYSVSREKKESFPLTVTSAQKNPTAFYLCASSISGQKLSGNTIYFGEGSWLTVV.